These 21 T cell receptor beta chains came from one sample sequenced in a study of lymphopenia after photon versus proton radiotherapy. The table came from immunoSEQ multiplex PCR; TCRdb's copy has only in-frame clones and leaves some out. Here the sample spans approximately 47,000 clones, 65% to 90% being singletons. The specimen was peripheral blood, collected from a patient treated with photon-based radiotherapy. The receptors were sampled from a man in his forties or fifties with gastric cancer.

The chain joins TRBV7-9 to TRBJ1-1; the D is unclear. The CDR3 sequence is 14 residues long. Germline CDR1 reads SEHNR; CDR2 reads FQNEAQ (reference sequence). Deletions cut 5 bases from V and 12 bases from J, with 22 bases between. CDR3: CASSGLSREMKTFF. In DNA form, the CDR3 reads TGTGCCAGCAGCGGCCTAAGCCGGGAAATGAAAACTTTCTTT. Supplemented by reference TRBV7-9 and TRBJ1-1, the full variable domain reads DTGVSQNPRHKITKRGQNVTFRCDPISEHNRLYWYRQTLGQGPEFLTYFQNEAQLEKSRLLSDRFSAERPKGSFSTLEIQRTEQGDSAMYLCASSGLSREMKTFFGQGTRLTVV.

CDR3 protein: CASSSQGAWYGYTF. The CDR3, as DNA: TGTGCCAGCAGTTCCCAGGGGGCATGGTATGGCTACACCTTC. The chain carries TRBV6-6 and TRBJ1-2; 8 nucleotides agree with TRBD1. Germline trimming cut 4 bases from V and 5 bases from J; bases unmatched to any gene: 6. The CDR3 runs to 14 residues. From germline, CDR1 is MNHNY and CDR2 SVGAGI (reference sequence).

V usage is TRBV2 and J usage is TRBJ2-3; D is unclear. The germline gives CDR1 SNHLY, CDR2 FYNNEI. The CDR3 loop spans 14 amino acids. Trimming removed 0 bases from V and 5 bases from J, with 9 bases in between. The CDR3 here is CASSEAGPGDTQYF. CDR3 coding DNA: TGTGCCAGCAGTGAAGCCGGACCAGGAGATACGCAGTATTTT.

This chain's CDR3 is CASSHTRLERYEQYF. In DNA, the CDR3 is TGTGCCAGCAGTCATACCAGACTAGAACGCTACGAGCAGTACTTC. V is TRBV2 and J is TRBJ2-7; D possibly corresponds to TRBD2 (6 bases). Germline V gene data show CDR1 as SNHLY and CDR2 as FYNNEI. Trimming stripped 5 bases from V and 3 bases from J, with 17 bases between. This CDR3 spans 15 amino acids. The entire variable domain, with the rest obtained from reference TRBV2 and TRBJ2-7, is as follows: EPEVTQTPSHQVTQMGQEVILRCVPISNHLYFYWYRQILGQKVEFLVSFYNNEISEKSEIFDDQFSVERPDGSNFTLKIRSTKLEDSAMYFCASSHTRLERYEQYFGPGTRLTVT.

V usage is TRBV27 and J usage is TRBJ1-4, with D tentatively TRBD1 (5 bases). Between the trimmed V and J ends, which lost 0 bases and 8 bases, there was a span of 13 bases. The CDR3 runs 15 residues. CDR1 and CDR2 from the germline V gene are MNHEY and SMNVEV (reference sequence). This CDR3 is CASSLSPGRNEKLFF. DNA for the CDR3: TGTGCCAGCAGTTTATCCCCGGGGCGAAACGAAAAACTGTTTTTT.

This clone was picked up a small number of times. CDR3 residues: CASSFDGDGYTF. DNA for the CDR3: TGTGCCAGCAGCTTTGACGGGGATGGCTACACCTTC. The chain combines TRBV11-2 with TRBJ1-2; the D is unclear. The ends were cut back, 3 bases at V and 6 bases at J, with 8 bases in the middle. The CDR3 spans 12 residues. The germline gives CDR1 SGHAT, CDR2 FQNNGV.

The genes are TRBV5-5 and TRBJ2-1; a weak D match, TRBD2 (6 bases). V gave up 2 bases and J gave up 5 bases, with 17 bases separating them. The germline V gene encodes CDR1 SGHKS and CDR2 YYEKEE (reference sequence). There are 16 residues in the CDR3. Here the CDR3 reads CASSFSTSPTNNEQFF. The CDR3 nucleotides read TGTGCCAGCAGCTTTTCTACTAGCCCGACGAACAATGAGCAGTTCTTC.

V is TRBV7-2 and J is TRBJ1-2; 9 nucleotides agree with TRBD1. The length of the CDR3 is 13 residues. J gave up 4 bases and V 7 bases, and 4 bases lay outside the gene matches. Germline CDR1 reads SGHTA; CDR2 reads FQGNSA. In nucleotides, the CDR3 is TGTGCCAGCAAACAGGGGGCCGCCTATGGCTACACCTTC. This codes for CASKQGAAYGYTF.

This clone was detected only a few times. This chain uses TRBV6-6 with TRBJ1-5; D unresolved. Trimming cost V 6 bases and J 4 bases, with 16 bases left between them. CDR3 length: 15 amino acids. Germline V gene data show CDR1 as MNHNY and CDR2 as SVGAGI (reference sequence). The CDR3 DNA reads TGTGCCAGCAGCCAACGTATGGCCGTAAATCAGCCCCAGCATTTT. The encoded protein is CASSQRMAVNQPQHF.

V and J are TRBV4-1 and TRBJ2-7; D is unclear. The germline CDR1 and CDR2 sequences are MGHRA and YSYEKL. This CDR3 region has 15 residues. Trimming removed 1 base at V and 2 bases at J, with 12 bases between. The CDR3 is CASSQVLGHTYEQYF. CDR3 in DNA: TGCGCCAGCAGCCAAGTGCTGGGTCACACCTACGAGCAGTACTTC.

The chain carries TRBV7-2 and TRBJ1-6; TRBD1 is a possible D gene (5 bases). The V gene's germline CDR1 is SGHTA and CDR2 FQGNSA. Between the trimmed V and J ends, which lost 5 bases and 5 bases, there was a span of 10 bases. The CDR3 covers 14 residues. CDR3 region: CASSLGLNNSPLHF. DNA of the CDR3: TGTGCCAGCAGCCTGGGACTTAATAATTCACCCCTCCACTTT.

The rearrangement joins TRBV5-4 to TRBJ2-1, with 8 bases aligning to TRBD1. Germline V gene lookup returns CDR1 SGHNT and CDR2 YYREEE (reference sequence). V lost 4 bases and J lost 0; bases outside the gene matches: 3. CDR3 length: 15 residues. This CDR3 reads CASSADRGSYNEQFF. The CDR3 nucleotides read TGTGCCAGCAGCGCCGACAGGGGCTCCTACAATGAGCAGTTCTTC.

The rearrangement links TRBV9 to TRBJ1-1, with a tentative D call TRBD1 (6 bases). The germline CDR1 and CDR2 sequences are SGDLS and YYNGEE. V lost 4 bases and J 6 bases, leaving 16 bases between the germline ends. The CDR3 totals 14 residues. The CDR3 region has the DNA TGTGCCAGCAGCCCCCCAGGGGATATCGCTGAAGCTTTCTTT. The encoded protein is CASSPPGDIAEAFF.

The chain employs TRBV5-1 and TRBJ2-2; TRBD1 or TRBD2 may be the D gene (6 bases each). Germline V lookup: CDR1 SGHRS, CDR2 YFSETQ. The CDR3 length is 15 residues. Trimming stripped 5 bases from V and 5 bases from J, with 16 bases between. The chain's CDR3 is CASRKGGPSTGELFF. In DNA, the CDR3 is TGCGCCAGCAGGAAGGGGGGCCCAAGTACCGGGGAGCTGTTTTTT.

This rearrangement joins TRBV7-9 to TRBJ2-5; D not resolved. CDR1 is SEHNR, CDR2 FQNEAQ, per germline (reference sequence). Trimming removed 1 base from V and 4 bases from J, with 7 bases in between. The CDR3 runs to 13 residues. CDR3 in amino acids: CASSLDERETQYF. Written as DNA, the CDR3 is TGTGCCAGCAGCTTAGACGAGCGAGAGACCCAGTACTTC.

There are a few counts of this clone. The rearrangement joins TRBV7-2 to TRBJ1-1, with 8 bases that match TRBD1. The V and J ends lost 4 bases and 4 bases, in that order; junction bases with no gene match: 8. The germline V gene encodes CDR1 SGHTA and CDR2 FQGNSA. The CDR3 runs to 15 residues. Here the CDR3 DNA reads TGTGCCAGCAGCTCCTCTTACAGGGGGGGCACTGAAGCTTTCTTT. Its protein is CASSSSYRGGTEAFF.

The chain has TRBV5-1 and TRBJ2-1; 8 bases are a match to TRBD1. The CDR3 consists of 15 residues. Trimming cost V 0 bases and J 6 bases; bases outside gene matches: 5. CDR1 is SGHRS and CDR2 is YFSETQ in the germline V gene. The CDR3: CASSLDGTGFNEQFF. CDR3 coding DNA: TGCGCCAGCAGCTTGGACGGGACAGGATTCAATGAGCAGTTCTTC.

The chain links TRBV5-1 to TRBJ2-1, with 7 bases fitting TRBD2. Germline assignment: CDR1 SGHRS and CDR2 YFSETQ. The CDR3 runs to 13 residues. J was trimmed by 7 bases and V by 2 bases; bases with no gene match: 3. The CDR3 sequence is CASSFGGTNEQFF. The CDR3 DNA reads as TGCGCCAGCAGCTTCGGGGGGACTAATGAGCAGTTCTTC. Variable domain in full (rest from reference TRBV5-1 and TRBJ2-1): KAGVTQTPRYLIKTRGQQVTLSCSPISGHRSVSWYQQTPGQGLQFLFEYFSETQRNKGNFPGRFSGRQFSNSRSEMNVSTLELGDSALYLCASSFGGTNEQFFGPGTRLTVL.

This rearrangement joins TRBV4-1 to TRBJ1-1; the D is unclear. CDR3 length equals 13 residues. The germline gives CDR1 MGHRA, CDR2 YSYEKL. V lost 0 bases, J lost 4 bases, and 6 bases lay in between. CDR3 amino acids: CASSQDRGTEAFF. CDR3 coding DNA: TGCGCCAGCAGCCAAGATAGAGGCACTGAAGCTTTCTTT.

This clone was seen only a few times. The rearrangement joins TRBV6-6 to TRBJ2-3, with TRBD2 matching over 11 bases. Germline CDR1 is MNHNY and CDR2 is SVGAGI (reference sequence). Unmatched junction bases numbered 1, after V lost 0 bases and J lost 2 bases. This CDR3 has 16 amino acids. CDR3 DNA sequence: TGTGCCAGCAGTTACTCACTAGCGGGGGACACAGATACGCAGTATTTT. This gives the protein CASSYSLAGDTDTQYF.

Worth noting for this clone: The junction does not match germline at one end; this may be a read error. This rearrangement joins TRBV30 to TRBJ1-4; no reliable D call. CDR1 is GTSNPN, CDR2 SVGIG, per germline (reference sequence). The CDR3 loop spans 13 amino acids. CDR3 bases: TGTGCCTGGAGTGTACAGAGGGCTGGGCAGCTTCATTTT. Translating it yields CAWSVQRAGQLHF.